The rows below give T cell receptor beta chains drawn from one sample of a study of blood T cell repertoires in COVID-19. The repertoire was sequenced with immunoSEQ multiplex PCR; TCRdb's copy has only in-frame clones and lacks some. The sample lists tens of thousands of clones, around nine tenths occurring once. Sequenced sample: peripheral blood. These receptors were taken from a man aged 55 to 69 with acute or convalescent COVID-19. Each CDR3 is given with its conserved first and last residue. D genes are given only for firm matches. Size is omitted from some rows. Given values are once, few, many or a class for expanded clones.

V gene: TRBV12-5; clone size: .; J gene: TRBJ2-5; D gene: TRBD2; CDR3 DNA: TGTGCTAGTGGTCAGGGACTAGCGGAGACCCAGTACTTC; CDR3 protein: CASGQGLAETQYF
V gene: TRBV7-9; clone size: .; J gene: TRBJ2-7; D gene: TRBD2; CDR3 DNA: TGTGCCAGCAGCGTGGGACTAGCGGCCTCCTACGAGCAGTACTTC; CDR3 protein: CASSVGLAASYEQYF
V gene: TRBV19; clone size: .; J gene: TRBJ1-2; D gene: .; CDR3 DNA: TGTGCCAGTAGTATCAGGGGAGCCTATGGCTACACCTTC; CDR3 protein: CASSIRGAYGYTF
V gene: TRBV12-1; clone size: .; J gene: TRBJ2-5; D gene: .; CDR3 DNA: TGTGCCAGCAGCCCCCGGACTAGCGGGAGTGAATGTGAAGAGACCCAGTACTTC; CDR3 protein: CASSPRTSGSECEETQYF
V gene: TRBV7-9; clone size: few; J gene: TRBJ1-1; D gene: .; CDR3 DNA: TGTGCCAGCAGCTTCGGGGAGAACACTGAAGCTTTCTTT; CDR3 protein: CASSFGENTEAFF
V gene: TRBV6-4; clone size: .; J gene: TRBJ2-1; D gene: TRBD2; CDR3 DNA: TGTGCCAGCAGTGGGACTAGCGGCCCCTACAATGAGCAGTTCTTC; CDR3 protein: CASSGTSGPYNEQFF
V gene: TRBV10-3; clone size: .; J gene: TRBJ1-6; D gene: TRBD1; CDR3 DNA: TGTGCCATCAGTTCCGGGACAGGGGTCTCACCCCTCCACTTT; CDR3 protein: CAISSGTGVSPLHF
V gene: TRBV18; clone size: .; J gene: TRBJ1-2; D gene: TRBD1; CDR3 DNA: TGTGCCAGCTCACCGGGACAGAGACAACCCAGCTATGGCTACACCTTC; CDR3 protein: CASSPGQRQPSYGYTF
V gene: TRBV11-2; clone size: .; J gene: TRBJ2-1; D gene: TRBD1; CDR3 DNA: TGTGCCAGCAGCCCGCGGACAGGGAGCTCCTACAATGAGCAGTTCTTC; CDR3 protein: CASSPRTGSSYNEQFF
V gene: TRBV30; clone size: .; J gene: TRBJ1-4; D gene: .; CDR3 DNA: TGTGCCTGGAGTTCCGGGGGAGGGAGGGAAAAACTGTTTTTT; CDR3 protein: CAWSSGGGREKLFF
V gene: TRBV2; clone size: .; J gene: TRBJ1-5; D gene: .; CDR3 DNA: TGTGCCAGCAGTGAAACTACCAGGGACAATCAGCCCCAGCATTTT; CDR3 protein: CASSETTRDNQPQHF
V gene: TRBV28; clone size: .; J gene: TRBJ1-5; D gene: .; CDR3 DNA: TGTGCCAGCAGCTCCCGTCTCGGGCCATTGGGAGAGCCCCAGCATTTT; CDR3 protein: CASSSRLGPLGEPQHF
V gene: TRBV5-4; clone size: .; J gene: TRBJ1-4; D gene: .; CDR3 DNA: TGTGCCAGCAGCTTGGGTGTTGAGGGAGAAAAACTGTTTTTT; CDR3 protein: CASSLGVEGEKLFF
V gene: TRBV28; clone size: .; J gene: TRBJ2-7; D gene: TRBD1; CDR3 DNA: TGTGCCAGCAGTACCAGGACAGGGTCCCCCTACGAGCAGTACTTC; CDR3 protein: CASSTRTGSPYEQYF
V gene: TRBV19; clone size: .; J gene: TRBJ1-5; D gene: TRBD1; CDR3 DNA: TGTGCCAGTAGGAACCTACCTAGACAGGGGAACCAGCATTTT; CDR3 protein: CASRNLPRQGNQHF
V gene: TRBV19; clone size: .; J gene: TRBJ2-7; D gene: .; CDR3 DNA: TGTGCCAGTAGTATATTCCTGGCTGGCGAGCAGTACTTC; CDR3 protein: CASSIFLAGEQYF
V gene: TRBV5-6; clone size: .; J gene: TRBJ2-1; D gene: TRBD2; CDR3 DNA: TGTGCCAGCAGCACCCGTCTCGTAGCGGGGGTCTACAATGAGCAGTTCTTC; CDR3 protein: CASSTRLVAGVYNEQFF
V gene: TRBV24-1; clone size: .; J gene: TRBJ2-3; D gene: TRBD1; CDR3 DNA: TGTGCCACCGGAACCGGGACAGGGTCTCCGGCAGATACGCAGTATTTT; CDR3 protein: CATGTGTGSPADTQYF
V gene: TRBV27; clone size: .; J gene: TRBJ2-7; D gene: TRBD2; CDR3 DNA: TGTGCCAGCAGCCCGACTAGCGGGAACACGCCTTACGAGCAGTACTTC; CDR3 protein: CASSPTSGNTPYEQYF
V gene: TRBV24-1; clone size: .; J gene: TRBJ2-7; D gene: TRBD1; CDR3 DNA: TGTGCCACCAGTCGATCGGACAGGGGTGGAGAGCAGTACTTC; CDR3 protein: CATSRSDRGGEQYF
V gene: TRBV12-3/TRBV12-4; clone size: .; J gene: TRBJ1-2; D gene: TRBD1; CDR3 DNA: TGTGCCAGCAGTTTACCGGGACAGGAATTTTGCACCTTC; CDR3 protein: CASSLPGQEFCTF
V gene: TRBV6-6; clone size: .; J gene: TRBJ2-7; D gene: .; CDR3 DNA: TGTGCCAGCAGTTATGGAGAAGGCTACGAGCAGTACTTC; CDR3 protein: CASSYGEGYEQYF
V gene: TRBV28; clone size: .; J gene: TRBJ1-5; D gene: .; CDR3 DNA: TGTGCCAGCAGAACCTCCCAACTACCCCAGCATTTT; CDR3 protein: CASRTSQLPQHF
V gene: TRBV7-9; clone size: .; J gene: TRBJ1-2; D gene: .; CDR3 DNA: TGTGCCAGCAGCTTAGCGCGGGGCTATGGCTACACCTTC; CDR3 protein: CASSLARGYGYTF
V gene: TRBV18; clone size: .; J gene: TRBJ2-7; D gene: TRBD2; CDR3 DNA: TGTGCCAGCTCACCAACTCTAGCGGGAGTTGGAGAGCAGTACTTC; CDR3 protein: CASSPTLAGVGEQYF
V gene: TRBV9; clone size: .; J gene: TRBJ2-7; D gene: .; CDR3 DNA: TGTGCCAGCAGCGTCGGGACTCCTAACTACGAGCAGTACTTC; CDR3 protein: CASSVGTPNYEQYF
V gene: TRBV6-1; clone size: .; J gene: TRBJ2-2; D gene: TRBD1; CDR3 DNA: TGTGCCAGCAGTGAGTCAGGGGGCGCAGACGGGGAGCTGTTTTTT; CDR3 protein: CASSESGGADGELFF
V gene: TRBV5-1; clone size: .; J gene: TRBJ2-2; D gene: TRBD2; CDR3 DNA: TGCGCCAGCAGCGAGGGACTAGCGGGAGTTCCCGGGGAGCTGTTTTTT; CDR3 protein: CASSEGLAGVPGELFF
V gene: TRBV24-1; clone size: .; J gene: TRBJ1-2; D gene: .; CDR3 DNA: TGTGCCACCAGTGATTTGCAGGGCGGTCTCTATGGCTACACCTTC; CDR3 protein: CATSDLQGGLYGYTF
V gene: TRBV7-3; clone size: .; J gene: TRBJ1-1; D gene: TRBD1; CDR3 DNA: TGTGCCAGCAGCTTGACAGGGGGGGACACTGAAGCTTTCTTT; CDR3 protein: CASSLTGGDTEAFF
V gene: TRBV7-8; clone size: .; J gene: TRBJ1-1; D gene: .; CDR3 DNA: TGTGCCAGCAGCCAGGATGGCAGGGGAATCGACACTGAAGCTTTCTTT; CDR3 protein: CASSQDGRGIDTEAFF
V gene: TRBV7-2; clone size: .; J gene: TRBJ2-5; D gene: .; CDR3 DNA: TGTGCCAGCAGCTTTGGCGGGATTGAGACCCAGTACTTC; CDR3 protein: CASSFGGIETQYF
V gene: TRBV5-1; clone size: few; J gene: TRBJ2-1; D gene: .; CDR3 DNA: TGCGCCAGCAGCAAGGCAGCGGGCTCCTACAATGAGCAGTTCTTC; CDR3 protein: CASSKAAGSYNEQFF
V gene: TRBV3-1/TRBV3-2; clone size: .; J gene: TRBJ2-7; D gene: TRBD2; CDR3 DNA: TGTGCCAGCAGCCAAGATCGGGGGGTAGATCTCCACGAGCAGTACTTC; CDR3 protein: CASSQDRGVDLHEQYF
V gene: TRBV6-5; clone size: .; J gene: TRBJ1-2; D gene: .; CDR3 DNA: TGTGCCAGCAGTTACGGGTCGGGGTCAGAGAATGGCTACACCTTC; CDR3 protein: CASSYGSGSENGYTF
V gene: TRBV5-1; clone size: .; J gene: TRBJ2-1; D gene: TRBD2; CDR3 DNA: TGCGCCAGCAGTAACTATGGGGGAGGGAGTGGTGAGCAGTTCTTC; CDR3 protein: CASSNYGGGSGEQFF
V gene: TRBV21-1; clone size: .; J gene: TRBJ2-5; D gene: .; CDR3 DNA: TGTGCCAGCACCGAGCCCAAGCGGGAGATCCAAGAGACCCAGTACTTC; CDR3 protein: CASTEPKREIQETQYF
V gene: TRBV7-8; clone size: .; J gene: TRBJ2-1; D gene: TRBD2; CDR3 DNA: TGTGCCAGCAGCTTAGGGACTAGACAGTCCTCCAATGAGCAGTTCTTC; CDR3 protein: CASSLGTRQSSNEQFF
V gene: TRBV2; clone size: few; J gene: TRBJ2-7; D gene: .; CDR3 DNA: TGTGCCAGCAGTGAGAGGTCGGAGAGGGTAGCCGAGCAGTACTTC; CDR3 protein: CASSERSERVAEQYF
V gene: TRBV7-2; clone size: few; J gene: TRBJ2-2; D gene: .; CDR3 DNA: TGTGCCAGCAGCTACGGACAGTCCACCGGGGAGCTGTTTTTT; CDR3 protein: CASSYGQSTGELFF
V gene: TRBV2; clone size: .; J gene: TRBJ1-1; D gene: TRBD1; CDR3 DNA: TGTGCCAGCAAGGGGGACAGGGGAGGATGGAACACTGAAGCTTTCTTT; CDR3 protein: CASKGDRGGWNTEAFF
V gene: TRBV3-1/TRBV3-2; clone size: .; J gene: TRBJ2-7; D gene: .; CDR3 DNA: TGTGCCAGCAGCCAAGAGCGGGTCGGAAGCTCCTACGAGCAGTACTTC; CDR3 protein: CASSQERVGSSYEQYF
V gene: TRBV4-2; clone size: .; J gene: TRBJ2-1; D gene: .; CDR3 DNA: TGTGCCAGCAGCCAAGAGGGCCGGGACTTCAATGAGCAGTTCTTC; CDR3 protein: CASSQEGRDFNEQFF
V gene: TRBV3-1/TRBV3-2; clone size: .; J gene: TRBJ2-1; D gene: TRBD2; CDR3 DNA: TGTGCCAGCAGCTCGTATGGCGGGAGCTCCTACAATGAGCAGTTCTTC; CDR3 protein: CASSSYGGSSYNEQFF
V gene: TRBV24-1; clone size: .; J gene: TRBJ1-2; D gene: TRBD1; CDR3 DNA: TGTGCCACCAGTGACTCGGACAGGCGAATAGGGGGCTACACCTTC; CDR3 protein: CATSDSDRRIGGYTF
V gene: TRBV30; clone size: once; J gene: TRBJ1-6; D gene: .; CDR3 DNA: TGTGCCTGGAGCCCCCGCCAGGGATGGAATTCACCCCTCCACTTT; CDR3 protein: CAWSPRQGWNSPLHF